This T cell receptor (beta chain) was captured in a study of tumor-infiltrating lymphocytes in primary liver carcinoma. From roughly 0.5 ug total RNA, TCR beta cDNA was generated with a primer in the constant region. ARM-PCR, slightly modified, supplied the TCR beta libraries through three nested multiplex PCR rounds. MiXCR, run by TCRdb on the multiplex PCR reads, gives a single entry per CDR3 protein. The repertoire holds 300,000 to 400,000 distinct CDR3 sequences, less than 75% seen once, with roughly 6% in the top ten. To note about this clonotype: What it binds is not known.

Study-level findings and limits: A significantly higher top-250-clone fraction was found in tumors than in blood (p = 0.039).

Blood RNA originated from unsorted whole blood, with germline DNA additionally extracted. Sequenced input: peripheral blood. The TCR was taken from a man in his forties or fifties with primary liver carcinoma and hepatitis B virus infection.

The CDR3 reads CASTGTGRNTQYF. CDR3 DNA: TGTGCCAGCACCGGGACAGGGCGGAATACGCAGTATTTT. The genes are TRBV28 and TRBJ2-3, with TRBD1 matching over 9 bases. Germline V gives CDR1 MDHEN, CDR2 SYDVKM. The ends lost 7 bases at V and 7 bases at J; junction bases unmatched: 6. The CDR3 has 13 amino acids. Full variable domain (remainder filled in from reference TRBV28 and TRBJ2-3): DVKVTQSSRYLVKRTGEKVFLECVQDMDHENMFWYRQDPGLGLRLIYFSYDVKMKEKGDIPEGYSVSREKKERFSLILESASTNQTSMYLCASTGTGRNTQYFGPGTRLTVL.